These 16 T cell receptor beta chains share one sample of origin, sequenced in a study of breast tumors, draining lymph nodes, adjacent tissues. TCRdb re-analysed the multiplex PCR reads in MiXCR, keeping a single row per CDR3 protein. The table records 200,000 to 250,000 distinct CDR3 sequences, less than 40% of them present only once. Breast cancer patients provided tissue from their axillary draining lymph nodes. The specimen sequenced was axillary lymph node tissue. Receptor source: a female donor with breast cancer. Some clones in this sample may be carry-over from other donors' samples.

The chain carries TRBV15 and TRBJ2-5; 13 nucleotides agree with TRBD2. The CDR3 contains 14 residues. The germline CDR1 and CDR2 sequences are LNHNV and YYDKDF (reference sequence). CDR3 sequence: CATSGRGDLETQYF. The CDR3 DNA reads TGTGCTACTAGCGGGAGGGGGGATTTGGAGACCCAGTACTTC. The whole variable domain, remainder taken from reference TRBV15 and TRBJ2-5, is DAMVIQNPRYQVTQFGKPVTLSCSQTLNHNVMYWYQQKSSQAPKLLFHYYDKDFNNEADTPDNFQSRRPNTSFCFLDIRSPGLGDTAMYLCATSGRGDLETQYFGPGTRLLVL.

This clonotype was detected a few times. The gene calls are TRBV7-8 and TRBJ2-5; tentatively, D is TRBD1 (5 bases). Deletions cut 1 base from V and 10 bases from J, with 19 bases between. This CDR3 comprises 15 residues. Germline CDR1 SGHVS, CDR2 FQNEAQ. Here the CDR3 reads CASSLEGVGRWLQYF. CDR3 coding DNA: TGTGCCAGCAGCTTAGAGGGTGTGGGGCGGTGGCTCCAGTACTTC.

There are many counts of this clonotype. The chain employs TRBV7-6 and TRBJ2-5, with 7 bases fitting TRBD2. Germline CDR1 SGHVS, CDR2 FNYEAQ. J gave up 4 bases and V 4 bases, and 9 bases lay outside the gene matches. The length of the CDR3 is 15 residues. CDR3 coding DNA: TGTGCCAGCAGCTGGGGACTTGGCGGGGGAGAGACCCAGTACTTC. Encoded protein: CASSWGLGGGETQYF.

A word on this clonotype: It may be a read error: a sequence one base away is much more abundant. The chain is built from TRBV5-1 and TRBJ2-1; TRBD2 matches at 8 bases. Germline assignment: CDR1 SGHRS and CDR2 YFSETQ. CDR3 size: 16 residues. V lost 4 bases, J lost 6 bases, and 12 bases stayed unmatched. DNA for the CDR3: TGCGCCAGCAGCCCAGGGACTAGTAGTGGGGCCAATGAGCAGTTCTTC. This sequence encodes CASSPGTSSGANEQFF.

This clonotype has a count of ten or more. V is TRBV7-3 and J is TRBJ2-6; the D gene is possibly TRBD2 (6 bases). Germline V gene sequence: CDR1 SGHTA, CDR2 FQGTGA. The CDR3 sequence is 17 residues long. Trimming shortened V by 4 bases and J by 0 bases, and 13 bases separated the two germline ends. The CDR3 protein is CASSSPGGASGANVLTF. In nucleotides, the CDR3 is TGTGCCAGCAGCTCACCCGGAGGGGCCTCTGGGGCCAACGTCCTGACTTTC.

This clonotype was found many times. The chain uses TRBV20-1 and TRBJ1-6, with no clear D. Trimming removed 0 bases at V and 0 bases at J, with 9 bases between. The CDR3 runs 16 residues. The V gene's germline CDR1 is DFQATT and CDR2 SNEGSKA (reference sequence). This chain's CDR3 is CSARDGGSSYNSPLHF. The DNA for the CDR3 is TGCAGTGCTAGAGATGGAGGCAGCTCCTATAATTCACCCCTCCACTTT.

This clonotype was picked up many times. The chain has TRBV25-1 and TRBJ1-1; 8 bases line up with TRBD1. The CDR3 covers 15 residues. With 2 bases clipped from V and 9 bases from J, the junction kept 11 bases outside the gene matches. Germline loops: CDR1 MGHDK, CDR2 SYGVNS. Here the CDR3 DNA reads TGTGCCAGCAGTGAACCCACAGGGGGTTTGGGGAAAGCTTTCTTT. Residues: CASSEPTGGLGKAFF.

Notes on this clonotype: A clone one base away is much larger, so this may be a read error. The chain has TRBV6-5 and TRBJ2-1; 7 bases agree with TRBD2. The CDR3 contains 12 residues. The germline CDR1 and CDR2 sequences are MNHEY and SVGAGI. The CDR3, as DNA: TGTACCACCCTTGCGGGAGCAGGTGAGCAGTTCTTC. Residues: CTTLAGAGEQFF.

This clonotype was recorded at least ten times. The chain employs TRBV7-9 and TRBJ2-1, with 8 bases that match TRBD2. CDR1 and CDR2 (germline): SEHNR, FQNEAQ (reference sequence). This CDR3 has 15 residues. V lost 5 bases and J lost 6; bases outside the gene matches: 9. For the CDR3, the DNA is TGTGCCAGCAGCGCCGCAGCGGGGGTCCTCAATGAGCAGTTCTTC. Its protein product is CASSAAAGVLNEQFF.

This clonotype was detected once. The V and J genes are TRBV6-6 and TRBJ2-6, with TRBD1 as a possible D gene (5 bases). CDR1 and CDR2 (germline): MNHNY, SVGAGI (reference sequence). The CDR3 is 16 residues long. V lost 6 bases and J lost 1, with 13 bases in between. CDR3 sequence: CASSREGASGANVLTF. Here the CDR3 DNA reads TGTGCCAGCAGCAGGGAAGGTGCTTCTGGGGCCAACGTCCTGACTTTC.

There are many counts of this clonotype. The chain couples TRBV9 to TRBJ2-7; 7 bases align to TRBD1. This CDR3 comprises 14 residues. Per the germline V gene, CDR1 is SGDLS and CDR2 is YYNGEE. V shed 5 bases, J shed 6 bases, and the junction held 11 bases outside the gene matches. The CDR3 nucleotides read TGTGCCAGCAGTCACGACGTACAGGGGCGCGAGCAGTACTTC. This translates into CASSHDVQGREQYF.

V usage is TRBV7-9 and J usage is TRBJ2-7; no clear D. The CDR3 length is 13 residues. V gave up 5 bases and J gave up 2 bases, with 10 bases separating them. CDR1 and CDR2 (germline): SEHNR, FQNEAQ (reference sequence). CDR3 in amino acids: CASSVGSTYEQYF. CDR3 sequence (DNA): TGTGCCAGCAGCGTCGGGTCGACCTACGAGCAGTACTTC.

The CDR3 DNA is TGTGCCACCAGGGCGGGGGCTAGCACAGATACGCAGTATTTT. It specifies CATRAGASTDTQYF. The chain employs TRBV15 and TRBJ2-3; D is possibly TRBD2 (7 bases). The CDR3 consists of 14 residues. Per the germline V gene, CDR1 is LNHNV and CDR2 is YYDKDF (reference sequence). V was trimmed by 6 bases and J by 0 bases, leaving 10 bases between them. Based on the CDR3 plus reference TRBV15 and TRBJ2-3, the full variable domain is DAMVIQNPRYQVTQFGKPVTLSCSQTLNHNVMYWYQQKSSQAPKLLFHYYDKDFNNEADTPDNFQSRRPNTSFCFLDIRSPGLGDTAMYLCATRAGASTDTQYFGPGTRLTVL.

With regard to this clonotype: A much larger clonotype is one base distant, so this may be a read error. This CDR3 is missing its conserved last phenylalanine or tryptophan, likely due to a read error. The chain has TRBV6-1 and TRBJ1-2; unclear D gene. The CDR3 totals 12 residues. V was shortened by 4 bases and J by 2 bases, with 5 bases between the two germline ends. CDR1 and CDR2 from the germline V gene are MNHNS and SASEGT. CDR3 DNA sequence: TGTGCCAGCAGTGCGCAGAACTATGGCTACACCCTC. As protein: CASSAQNYGYTL.

The count of this clonotype is one. The V call is TRBV7-2, the J call TRBJ1-5; 7 nucleotides align to TRBD1. V gave up 6 bases and J gave up 9 bases; unmatched junction bases: 14. This CDR3 has 15 residues. The germline V gene has CDR1 SGHTA and CDR2 FQGNSA. In DNA, the CDR3 is TGTGCCAGCAGTTACACCCGAGGGAGGGGGCTGCCCCAGCATTTT. Its translation is CASSYTRGRGLPQHF.

This clonotype has ten or more counts. The rearrangement uses TRBV14 and TRBJ2-6; a weak D match, TRBD1 (5 bases). This CDR3 comprises 14 residues. CDR1 and CDR2 (germline): SGHDN, FVKESK. V was pared by 11 bases and J by 0 bases, with 11 bases between. The CDR3 DNA sequence: TGTGCCCCCTGCAGGGTCTCTGGGGCCAACGTCCTGACTTTC. Translating gives CAPCRVSGANVLTF.